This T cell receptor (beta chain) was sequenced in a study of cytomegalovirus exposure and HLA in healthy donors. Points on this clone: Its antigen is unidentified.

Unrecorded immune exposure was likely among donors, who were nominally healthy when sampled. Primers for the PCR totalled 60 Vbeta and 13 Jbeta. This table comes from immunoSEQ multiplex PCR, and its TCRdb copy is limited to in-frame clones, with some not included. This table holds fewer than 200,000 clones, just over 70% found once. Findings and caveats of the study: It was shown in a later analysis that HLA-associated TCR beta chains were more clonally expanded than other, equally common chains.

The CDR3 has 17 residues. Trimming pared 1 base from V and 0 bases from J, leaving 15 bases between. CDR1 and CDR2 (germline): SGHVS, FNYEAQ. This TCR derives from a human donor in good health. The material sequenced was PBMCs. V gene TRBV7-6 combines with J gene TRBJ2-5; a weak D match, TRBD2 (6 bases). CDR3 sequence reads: CASSLGVSGGYQETQYF. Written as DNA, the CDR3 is TGTGCCAGCAGCTTAGGGGTTTCAGGAGGGTACCAAGAGACCCAGTACTTC.